Shown below are 20 T cell receptor beta chains from a single sample sequenced in a study of T cells in narcolepsy. Generated by immunoSEQ multiplex PCR, the TCRdb table keeps only in-frame clones and is missing some. The sample shows tens of thousands of clones, 83% of them seen only once. Sequenced material: memory (CD45RA-) CD4+ T cells from blood. The receptors were sampled from a human donor in good health.

The chain joins TRBV27 to TRBJ2-3; D uncertain. Germline V gene sequence: CDR1 MNHEY, CDR2 SMNVEV (reference sequence). V was cut by 2 bases and J by 0 bases, with 9 bases left in between. The CDR3 is 15 residues long. The CDR3 region is CASSLRWVSTDTQYF. As DNA, the CDR3 is TGTGCCAGCAGTTTACGCTGGGTCAGCACAGATACGCAGTATTTT.

The chain has TRBV30 and TRBJ1-2; D unresolved. This CDR3 is built from 13 residues. The ends were cut back, 2 bases at V and 2 bases at J, with 9 bases in the middle. Germline loops: CDR1 GTSNPN, CDR2 SVGIG (reference sequence). CDR3 DNA: TGTGCCTGGAGTCCGGGAGAGAACTATGGCTACACCTTC. As protein: CAWSPGENYGYTF.

This chain uses TRBV28 with TRBJ1-1, with a possible D match to TRBD1 (6 bases). V was clipped by 7 bases and J by 5 bases, with 20 bases between them. The CDR3 length is 15 residues. Germline-derived CDR1 and CDR2 are MDHEN and SYDVKM. CDR3 sequence: CASIGIQGKITEAFF. The DNA of the CDR3 is TGTGCCAGCATTGGGATCCAGGGGAAAATTACTGAAGCTTTCTTT.

The rearrangement joins TRBV10-1 to TRBJ2-7; 12 positions match TRBD2. The CDR3 is 19 residues long. Germline CDR1 and CDR2: WNHNN and SYGVQD (reference sequence). The J segment lost 9 bases and the V segment lost 2 bases, leaving 20 bases of the junction unmatched. The CDR3 spells CASSEGPSGGARTDMGQYF. The CDR3 region has the DNA TGCGCCAGCAGTGAGGGTCCTAGCGGGGGGGCCAGGACCGATATGGGGCAGTACTTC.

This clone has more than one count but fewer than ten. The rearrangement joins TRBV6-5 to TRBJ2-7; D gene ambiguous. Germline CDR1 and CDR2: MNHEY and SVGAGI. This CDR3 spans 13 amino acids. V was trimmed by 3 bases and J by 11 bases, leaving 17 bases between them. In DNA form, the CDR3 reads TGTGCCAGCAGTTATAACCTCCAAGAGAGCGAGTACTTC. Amino acid sequence: CASSYNLQESEYF.

The chain recombines TRBV28 with TRBJ1-2, with 7 bases fitting TRBD1. Unmatched junction bases numbered 5, after V lost 6 bases and J lost 1 base. This CDR3 region has 14 residues. CDR1 MDHEN and CDR2 SYDVKM come from the germline V gene. CDR3 sequence: CASSTGANNYGYTF. In DNA, the CDR3 is TGTGCCAGCAGCACAGGGGCGAATAACTATGGCTACACCTTC.

This clone was recorded once. V gene TRBV19 combines with J gene TRBJ2-1; 8 positions agree with TRBD2. V shed 5 bases and J 6 bases; nucleotides not matched to a gene: 15. This CDR3 is built from 17 residues. Germline-derived CDR1 and CDR2 are LNHDA and SQIVND (reference sequence). CDR3 bases: TGTGCCAGTAGTCCGGGACTAGAATACAGGCCCGCCAATGAGCAGTTCTTC. Translation gives CASSPGLEYRPANEQFF. The whole variable domain, filled in from reference TRBV19 and TRBJ2-1, reads DGGITQSPKYLFRKEGQNVTLSCEQNLNHDAMYWYRQDPGQGLRLIYYSQIVNDFQKGDIAEGYSVSREKKESFPLTVTSAQKNPTAFYLCASSPGLEYRPANEQFFGPGTRLTVL.

As concerns this clone: Other DNA sequences from this sample encode an identical CDR3 as well. The chain couples TRBV7-3 to TRBJ2-5; D is tentatively TRBD1 or TRBD2 (5 bases each). The V and J ends lost 5 bases and 3 bases respectively, with 16 bases between them. CDR3 length: 15 amino acids. Germline V gives CDR1 SGHTA, CDR2 FQGTGA. In nucleotides, the CDR3 is TGTGCCAGCAGCCGAAACGGTGGGGGAGAAGAGACCCAGTACTTC. This gives the protein CASSRNGGGEETQYF.

The V call is TRBV5-1, the J call TRBJ2-6; a weak D match, TRBD2 (6 bases). The length of the CDR3 is 16 residues. V lost 0 bases to trimming and J lost 2 bases, with 9 bases between them. Germline values: CDR1 SGHRS, CDR2 YFSETQ. The CDR3 DNA is TGCGCCAGCAGCTTGGCCGGGGGTACTGGGGCCAACGTCCTGACTTTC. This sequence encodes CASSLAGGTGANVLTF.

J is TRBJ2-7 and V is TRBV19; tentative D call: TRBD1 (6 bases). Trimming took 5 bases from V and 3 from J, leaving 20 bases between them. CDR1 LNHDA and CDR2 SQIVND come from the germline V gene (reference sequence). CDR3 length equals 16 residues. The CDR3 reads CASSSSLHRGGYEQYF. The CDR3 DNA follows: TGTGCCAGTAGTTCGAGCCTCCACAGAGGGGGCTACGAGCAGTACTTC. Complete variable domain (other parts from reference TRBV19 and TRBJ2-7): DGGITQSPKYLFRKEGQNVTLSCEQNLNHDAMYWYRQDPGQGLRLIYYSQIVNDFQKGDIAEGYSVSREKKESFPLTVTSAQKNPTAFYLCASSSSLHRGGYEQYFGPGTRLTVT.

V and J are TRBV11-3 and TRBJ1-1, with TRBD1 as a possible D gene (5 bases). Germline assignment: CDR1 SGHNT and CDR2 YENEEA. The ends were cut back, 1 base at V and 1 base at J, with 10 bases in the middle. The CDR3 spans 15 residues. The CDR3, as DNA: TGTGCCAGCAGCTTAGGGGACGGAGAGAACACTGAAGCTTTCTTT. Residues: CASSLGDGENTEAFF.

The CDR3 reads CASSSQATGVNSPLHF. In DNA form, the CDR3 reads TGTGCCAGCAGTTCCCAGGCGACAGGCGTAAATTCACCCCTCCACTTT. The chain combines TRBV7-9 with TRBJ1-6; perhaps TRBD1 as D (6 bases). Germline V CDR1 and CDR2: SEHNR, FQNEAQ (reference sequence). The CDR3 is 16 residues long. Trimming cost V 6 bases and J 7 bases, with 19 bases left between them.

This sequence joins TRBV7-9 and TRBJ1-5; D is uncertain. The CDR3 has 10 residues. CDR1 is SEHNR and CDR2 is FQNEAQ in the germline V gene (reference sequence). With 5 bases removed from V and 8 bases from J, the gap between germline ends came to 4 bases. The CDR3 region is CASSPEPQHF. CDR3 DNA sequence: TGTGCCAGCAGCCCCGAGCCCCAGCATTTT.

The rearrangement uses TRBV18 and TRBJ2-5; no definite D call. CDR1 KGHSH and CDR2 LQKENI come from the germline V gene. The CDR3 has 13 residues. The ends were cut back, 4 bases at V and 1 base at J, with 7 bases in the middle. CDR3 sequence: CASSLTIQETQYF. DNA of the CDR3: TGTGCCAGCTCACTAACAATCCAAGAGACCCAGTACTTC.

The rearrangement joins TRBV18 to TRBJ2-1, with 12 positions matching TRBD2. This CDR3 is 15 amino acids long. The V gene end was trimmed by 3 bases and the J gene end by 6 bases; junction bases not matched to a gene: 3. From germline, CDR1 is KGHSH and CDR2 LQKENI. The CDR3 sequence is CASSPETSGSNEQFF. The CDR3 nucleotides read TGTGCCAGCTCACCCGAGACTAGCGGGAGCAATGAGCAGTTCTTC.

This chain connects TRBV7-7 to TRBJ2-2, with TRBD2 matching over 11 bases. Germline V gene data show CDR1 as SSHAT and CDR2 as FNYEAQ (reference sequence). With V trimmed by 3 bases and J by 7 bases, 7 bases remained unmatched. The CDR3 has 16 amino acids. The CDR3 DNA reads as TGTGCCAGCAGCTTGGGACTAGCGGACCCTGGCGGGGAGCTGTTTTTT. This gives the protein CASSLGLADPGGELFF.

The V gene is TRBV4-1, the J gene TRBJ2-1; D may be TRBD2 (5 bases). The CDR3 sequence is 13 residues long. Germline values: CDR1 MGHRA, CDR2 YSYEKL. V was cut by 3 bases and J by 6 bases, with 9 bases left in between. The CDR3 sequence: CASSHRGFNEQFF. The CDR3 coding sequence is TGCGCCAGCAGCCACCGGGGTTTCAATGAGCAGTTCTTC.

This clone was counted once. The chain is built from TRBV7-2 and TRBJ2-5, with D possibly TRBD1 on 6 matching bases. This CDR3 contains 14 residues. Looked up from germline, CDR1 is SGHTA and CDR2 is FQGNSA. V was cut by 7 bases and J by 5 bases, with 17 bases left in between. CDR3 loop: CASTRDRRAETQYF. CDR3 bases: TGTGCCAGCACCCGTGACAGGCGGGCGGAGACCCAGTACTTC.

The gene calls are TRBV6-4 and TRBJ2-1, with D unclear. Germline loops: CDR1 MRHNA, CDR2 SNTAGT. CDR3 length: 15 amino acids. V was trimmed by 6 bases and J by 2 bases, leaving 14 bases between them. This CDR3 reads CASSETGSTYNEQFF. The CDR3 DNA reads TGTGCCAGCAGCGAAACGGGCAGTACCTACAATGAGCAGTTCTTC.

This clone was detected only a few times. J is TRBJ2-7 and V is TRBV11-2; tentatively, D is TRBD2 (6 bases). Per the germline V gene, CDR1 is SGHAT and CDR2 is FQNNGV. The CDR3 spans 15 residues. V was clipped by 2 bases and J by 1 base, with 12 bases between them. The CDR3 reads CASSLSGDSSYEQYF. DNA of the CDR3: TGTGCCAGCAGCTTATCGGGGGATTCTTCCTACGAGCAGTACTTC.